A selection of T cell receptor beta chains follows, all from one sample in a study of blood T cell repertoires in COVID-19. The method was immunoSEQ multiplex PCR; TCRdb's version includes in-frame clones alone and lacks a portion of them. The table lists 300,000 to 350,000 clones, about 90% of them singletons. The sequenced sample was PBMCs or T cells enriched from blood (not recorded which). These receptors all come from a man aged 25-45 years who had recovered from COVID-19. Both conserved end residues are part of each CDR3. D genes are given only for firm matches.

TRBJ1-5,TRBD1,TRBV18,TGTGCCAGCTCACAAACCGGGACAGGGGATCAGCCCCAGCATTTT,CASSQTGTGDQPQHF
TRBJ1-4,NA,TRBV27,TGTGCCAGCAGTTTCGGGGTTACTAATGAAAAACTGTTTTTT,CASSFGVTNEKLFF
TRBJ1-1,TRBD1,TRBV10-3,TGTGCCATCAGTGATCGCATGGAGGGGGCGCGTACTGAAGCTTTCTTT,CAISDRMEGARTEAFF
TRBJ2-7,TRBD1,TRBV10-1,TGCGCCAGCAGTGGCCGGGACAGGCTCTCCTACGAGCAGTACTTC,CASSGRDRLSYEQYF
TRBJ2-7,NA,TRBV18,TGTGCCAGCTCACCACCGGCCCTACCGGGGGAGCAGTACTTC,CASSPPALPGEQYF
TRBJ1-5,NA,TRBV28,TGTGCCAGCAGTATGACAGGACGTCAGCCCCAGCATTTT,CASSMTGRQPQHF
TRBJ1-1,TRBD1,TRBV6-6,TGTGCCAGCAGTCCGGGACAGAGGACTGAAGCTTTCTTT,CASSPGQRTEAFF
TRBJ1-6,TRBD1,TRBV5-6,TGTGCCAGCAGCCGATCGGACAGGGTCAATTCACCCCTCCACTTT,CASSRSDRVNSPLHF
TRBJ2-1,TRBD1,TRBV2,TGTGCCAGCAGTGAAGCAGGGGGCCTTCTCAATGAGCAGTTCTTC,CASSEAGGLLNEQFF
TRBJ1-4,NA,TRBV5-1,TGCGCCAGCAGCTACGGGAATGAAAAACTGTTTTTT,CASSYGNEKLFF